This T cell receptor beta chain came from a study of T-cell reconstitution after alpha-beta-depleted transplantation in children. With 6 bases clipped from V and 5 bases from J, the junction kept 8 bases outside the gene matches. Germline CDR1 and CDR2: SQVTM and ANQGSEA. There are 14 residues in the CDR3. The TCRbeta library was prepared with unique molecular identifiers. In TCRdb, the PCR reads were re-called with MiXCR into one record per CDR3 protein. Altogether 500,000 to 600,000 distinct CDR3 sequences are present, approximately 29% being singletons, with the ten largest covering around 2.3%. V and J are TRBV29-1 and TRBJ2-1, with 9 bases fitting TRBD2. Sequenced here: PBMCs from the stem cell graft donor, sampled from the stem cell graft. The clonotype was recovered from a human donor who donated a stem cell graft to a child with aplastic anemia. CDR3 sequence: CSVERLADNNEQFF. The CDR3 coding sequence is TGCAGCGTCGAAAGACTAGCGGACAACAATGAGCAGTTCTTC.